This T cell receptor (beta chain) was profiled in a study of PD-L1 blockade in urothelial cancer. On the study more broadly: A median roughly 150,000 T cells were found in blood samples.

This CDR3 contains 16 residues. With 2 bases clipped from V and 5 bases from J, the junction kept 8 bases outside the gene matches. Germline values: CDR1 SEHNR, CDR2 FQNEAQ (reference sequence). TCRdb's copy holds only in-frame clones and misses some; the assay was immunoSEQ multiplex PCR. The sample lists some 71,000 clones, roughly nine tenths occurring once. Whole-study findings and limits: Greater 3-week expansion of tumor-associated blood clones was recorded for durable-benefit patients.

Worth noting for this clone: Its antigen is unknown.

This TCR was recovered from a man aged 60 to 69 with urothelial cancer. The sequences come from PBMCs, collected around atezolizumab (anti-PD-L1) treatment. The V gene is TRBV7-9, the J gene TRBJ2-5; 10 positions agree with TRBD1. The CDR3 coding sequence is TGTGCCAGCAGCTTAAGCCGGACAGGGGGACGCGAGACCCAGTACTTC. It translates to CASSLSRTGGRETQYF.